What follows are 15 T cell receptor beta chains derived from one specimen sequenced in a study of blood T cell repertoires in COVID-19. The repertoire was sequenced with immunoSEQ multiplex PCR; TCRdb's copy has only in-frame clones and lacks some. The profile shows hundreds of thousands of clones, roughly 90% of them singletons. Sequencing input: PBMCs or T cells enriched from blood (not recorded which). These receptors were obtained from a woman aged 25 to 45 who had recovered from COVID-19.

The genes are TRBV3-1 (or the pseudogene TRBV3-2) and TRBJ2-5; D gene uncertain. The CDR3 loop spans 16 amino acids. CDR1 and CDR2 (germline): LGHDT, YNNKEL (reference sequence). The V end lost 0 bases, the J end lost 10 bases, and 21 bases lay between the germline ends. CDR3 region: CASSQDSFGIDVGQYF. The CDR3 bases are TGTGCCAGCAGCCAAGATAGCTTCGGAATAGATGTGGGCCAGTACTTC.

This chain connects TRBV9 to TRBJ2-1, with D possibly being TRBD2 (5 bases). Trimming took off 0 bases at V and 2 bases at J, with 9 bases between the two ends. The CDR3 contains 15 residues. In germline, CDR1 is SGDLS, CDR2 YYNGEE. CDR3 sequence reads: CASSVDRGAYNEQFF. Written as DNA, the CDR3 is TGTGCCAGCAGCGTAGATCGGGGAGCCTACAATGAGCAGTTCTTC.

The chain is built from TRBV5-1 and TRBJ2-7; D is possibly TRBD2 (5 bases). The CDR3 is made up of 15 amino acids. Trimming removed 3 bases from V and 4 bases from J, with 17 bases in between. Germline values: CDR1 SGHRS, CDR2 YFSETQ. The chain's CDR3 is CASSSAGMNTYEQYF. The CDR3 DNA reads as TGCGCCAGCAGCTCCGCGGGCATGAATACTTACGAGCAGTACTTC. Combining the CDR3 with reference TRBV5-1 and TRBJ2-7 gives the whole variable domain KAGVTQTPRYLIKTRGQQVTLSCSPISGHRSVSWYQQTPGQGLQFLFEYFSETQRNKGNFPGRFSGRQFSNSRSEMNVSTLELGDSALYLCASSSAGMNTYEQYFGPGTRLTVT.

The gene calls are TRBV5-1 and TRBJ1-1, with a weak D call TRBD1 (5 bases). From germline, CDR1 is SGHRS and CDR2 YFSETQ. Trimming removed 4 bases from V and 2 bases from J, with 12 bases in between. The CDR3 length is 14 residues. In DNA form, the CDR3 reads TGCGCCAGCAGCGCCTCGACAGTTAACACTGAAGCTTTCTTT. Its protein is CASSASTVNTEAFF.

The rearrangement uses TRBV3-1 (or the pseudogene TRBV3-2) and TRBJ2-1, with D perhaps matching TRBD2 (6 bases). This CDR3 is built from 15 residues. V lost 4 bases and J 7 bases, leaving 17 bases between the germline ends. The germline CDR1 and CDR2 sequences are LGHDT and YNNKEL (reference sequence). The CDR3 bases are TGTGCCAGCAGCCTACTAGCAGGAGGAAGGAATGAGCAGTTCTTC. Translating gives CASSLLAGGRNEQFF.

Here the CDR3 reads CASIFSGANVLTF. CDR3 nucleotides: TGTGCCAGCATCTTCTCTGGGGCCAACGTCCTGACTTTC. The rearrangement links TRBV2 to TRBJ2-6; no definite D call. Germline V gene lookup returns CDR1 SNHLY and CDR2 FYNNEI. Trimming removed 7 bases at V and 0 bases at J, with 4 bases between. The CDR3 consists of 13 residues.

The chain carries TRBV28 and TRBJ1-4, with D unresolved. Germline CDR1 MDHEN, CDR2 SYDVKM. CDR3 length: 15 residues. Trimming cost V 4 bases and J 3 bases, with 12 bases left between them. CDR3 sequence reads: CASSSYELSNEKLFF. In nucleotides, the CDR3 is TGTGCCAGCAGTTCTTATGAGCTATCTAATGAAAAACTGTTTTTT. The entire variable domain, with the rest obtained from reference TRBV28 and TRBJ1-4, is as follows: DVKVTQSSRYLVKRTGEKVFLECVQDMDHENMFWYRQDPGLGLRLIYFSYDVKMKEKGDIPEGYSVSREKKERFSLILESASTNQTSMYLCASSSYELSNEKLFFGSGTQLSVL.

This chain joins TRBV28 and TRBJ2-7; D remains ambiguous. V lost 7 bases to trimming and J lost 1 base, with 8 bases between them. Germline values: CDR1 MDHEN, CDR2 SYDVKM. The CDR3 covers 12 residues. The CDR3 DNA is TGTGCCAGCACCCTCGGGTCCTACGAGCAGTACTTC. Encoded protein: CASTLGSYEQYF. The whole variable domain, filled in from reference TRBV28 and TRBJ2-7, reads DVKVTQSSRYLVKRTGEKVFLECVQDMDHENMFWYRQDPGLGLRLIYFSYDVKMKEKGDIPEGYSVSREKKERFSLILESASTNQTSMYLCASTLGSYEQYFGPGTRLTVT.

Only one count was recorded for this clone. The rearrangement uses TRBV6-6 and TRBJ1-2; a weak D match, TRBD1 (5 bases). V was shortened by 2 bases and J by 0 bases, with 10 bases between the two germline ends. The germline CDR1 and CDR2 sequences are MNHNY and SVGAGI (reference sequence). The CDR3 extends over 15 amino acids. The CDR3 DNA sequence: TGTGCCAGCAGTTACGGGGGGAGAGCTAACTATGGCTACACCTTC. Its translation is CASSYGGRANYGYTF.

The genes are TRBV7-2 and TRBJ1-1; the D is unclear. The CDR3 consists of 12 residues. The germline CDR1 and CDR2 sequences are SGHTA and FQGNSA. V was pared by 1 base and J by 7 bases, with 7 bases between. The CDR3 bases are TGTGCCAGCAGCTTAGGTAGTCTTGAAGCTTTCTTT. Protein: CASSLGSLEAFF.

The genes are TRBV28 and TRBJ2-2, with D maybe TRBD2 (5 bases). There are 12 residues in the CDR3. Trimming took 8 bases from V and 8 from J, leaving 12 bases between them. Germline CDR1 is MDHEN and CDR2 is SYDVKM. CDR3: CASRLGGGELFF. In DNA, the CDR3 is TGTGCCAGCCGATTGGGCGGGGGGGAGCTGTTTTTT.

The gene calls are TRBV5-1 and TRBJ2-2, with 7 bases matching TRBD1. Trimming at V came to 5 bases and at J to 6 bases, leaving 4 bases not matched to a gene. The germline V gene encodes CDR1 SGHRS and CDR2 YFSETQ. The CDR3 is 13 amino acids. The CDR3 sequence is CASRRQGPGELFF. Written as DNA, the CDR3 is TGCGCCAGCAGGCGACAGGGCCCCGGGGAGCTGTTTTTT. Combining the CDR3 with reference TRBV5-1 and TRBJ2-2 gives the whole variable domain KAGVTQTPRYLIKTRGQQVTLSCSPISGHRSVSWYQQTPGQGLQFLFEYFSETQRNKGNFPGRFSGRQFSNSRSEMNVSTLELGDSALYLCASRRQGPGELFFGEGSRLTVL.

The CDR3 sequence is CATGRGNQETQYF. CDR3 in DNA: TGTGCCACCGGGCGGGGAAACCAAGAGACCCAGTACTTC. The V gene is TRBV11-2, the J gene TRBJ2-5; maybe TRBD2 (6 bases). V was trimmed by 10 bases and J by 0 bases, leaving 12 bases between them. The CDR3 covers 13 residues. Germline CDR1 is SGHAT and CDR2 is FQNNGV.

The chain is built from TRBV12-5 and TRBJ2-3, with 12 bases aligning to TRBD2. The junction had 4 bases not matched to a gene; V was cut back by 0 bases and J by 6 bases. The CDR3 length is 16 residues. Germline V gene data show CDR1 as LGHNT and CDR2 as FRNRAP. The CDR3 sequence is CASGLVLAGGSDTQYF. As DNA, the CDR3 is TGTGCTAGTGGTTTGGTACTAGCGGGGGGATCTGATACGCAGTATTTT.

The V call is TRBV7-2, the J call TRBJ1-3, with D possibly TRBD1 on 5 matching bases. CDR1 SGHTA and CDR2 FQGNSA come from the germline V gene. Trimming pared 5 bases from V and 6 bases from J, leaving 17 bases between. There are 15 residues in the CDR3. The CDR3, as DNA: TGTGCCAGCAGCCTCGGCTCGGGGGTATTAAACACCATATATTTT. Amino acids: CASSLGSGVLNTIYF.